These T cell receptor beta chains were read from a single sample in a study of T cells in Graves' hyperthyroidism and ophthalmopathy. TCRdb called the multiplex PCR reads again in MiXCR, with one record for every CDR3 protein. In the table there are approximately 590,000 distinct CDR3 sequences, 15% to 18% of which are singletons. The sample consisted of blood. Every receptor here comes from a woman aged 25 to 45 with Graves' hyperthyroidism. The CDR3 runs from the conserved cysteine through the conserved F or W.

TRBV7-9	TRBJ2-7	CASSPGLAGVSKTYEQYF
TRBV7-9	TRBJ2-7	CASSSGGAYEQYF
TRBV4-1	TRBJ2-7	CASSRTQLGGQSSYEQYF
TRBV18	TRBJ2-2	CASSPLRGTGELFF
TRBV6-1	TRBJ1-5	CASIGGSNQPQHF
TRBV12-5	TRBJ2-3	CASGRGTDTQYF
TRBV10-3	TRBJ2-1	CAISPTSGRPDNEQFF
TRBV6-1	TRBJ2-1	CASSALLLPQDEQFF
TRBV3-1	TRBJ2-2	CASSQEGTSGRTGELFF
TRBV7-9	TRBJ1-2	CASSLDGGANYGYTF
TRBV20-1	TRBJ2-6	CSARTDSRPSGANVLTF
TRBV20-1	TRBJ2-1	CSARATSGRMGSYNEQFF
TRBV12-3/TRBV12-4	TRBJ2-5	CASSLSYRGRETQYF
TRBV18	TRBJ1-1	CASSPAKGTEAFF
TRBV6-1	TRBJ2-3	CASSRLGGGSTDTQYF
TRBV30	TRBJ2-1	CAWSVSAGIYNEQFF
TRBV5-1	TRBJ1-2	CASSLGQTYGYTF
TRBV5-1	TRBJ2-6	CASSLGATGANVLTF
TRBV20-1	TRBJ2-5	CSARISRASGIVETQYF
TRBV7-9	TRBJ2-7	CASSRDREDEQYF
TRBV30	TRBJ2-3	CAWSVAAGGADTQYF
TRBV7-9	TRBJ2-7	CASSLDGGRAPYEQYF
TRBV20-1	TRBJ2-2	CSACLAGEPTGELFF
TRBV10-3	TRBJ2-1	CAISAQASYNEQFF
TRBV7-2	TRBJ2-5	CASSLTLRQETQYF
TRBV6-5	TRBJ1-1	CASSYLDRNTEAFF
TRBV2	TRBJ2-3	CAIGMGQGASVAQYF
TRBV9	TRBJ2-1	CASSERTSHNEQFF
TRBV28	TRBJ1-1	CASSKSTEAFF